Detailed here is one T cell receptor beta chain. This clone's antigen is unknown. Base qualities are not provided; no much larger clone lies one nucleotide away. This sample was taken from a study of blood T cell repertoires in COVID-19 (dated by TCRdb to 2020 to 2021). With regard to the full study: Samples covering the acute and convalescent phases of COVID-19 were provided by collaborators in the United States, Italy and Spain. The prospective study material was composed of cDNA or gDNA derived from T cells, B-cell-depleted T cells, or PBMCs. The dataset comprised deeply sampled blood TCRbeta repertoires from subjects exposed to, actively infected with, or recovered from COVID-19. The repertoires were made available in a free public database intended to serve as a resource for research on the immune response to SARS-CoV-2. The samples were drawn from two sources: the first 160 participants of the ongoing ImmuneRACE study, and 950 to 1,500 subjects contributed by 6 global collaborators. A de-identified subject ID, COVID-19 status, age in years and sex were almost always included in the sample metadata. HLA class I and class II types, where available, came from metadata supplied by the sample provider rather than from assay-based typing.

After removal of 0 bases from V and 4 bases from J, the junction retains 5 bases not matched to a gene. Taken from the germline V gene (reference sequence), the CDR1 and CDR2 loops are GTSNPN and SVGIG. There are 15 amino acids in the CDR3, from cysteine to phenylalanine inclusive. This entry keeps only the CDR3 DNA: 45 bases, framed from base 1. Overall study results and their limits: Clinical and demographic metadata were provided uncurated, with the amount varying by source and participant.

Each collaborating institution followed its own protocols to collect whole blood in K2EDTA tubes. For TCRbeta analysis, collaborator samples were shipped as frozen whole blood, as isolated PBMCs, or as DNA extracted from either sample type. TCRbeta CDR3 regions were amplified from genomic DNA using the immunoSEQ Assay, a bias-controlled multiplex PCR. Per the source publication's procedure: The number of nucleated cells in each sample was estimated from the amplification of reference gene primers within the assay. Sequence reads were collapsed and filtered to measure the absolute abundance of every unique TCRbeta CDR3 rearrangement. For each sample, productive Simpson clonality was calculated as the square root of Simpson's diversity index across productive rearrangements. Not all clones reach the TCRdb copy of this immuneACCESS table, which keeps in-frame sequences only. Checked studies attribute under half of the gap to unresolved V genes and leave the rest unexplained. V and J calls and clone size are copied from that table; D and trimming were computed from the DNA. In this sample the table shows roughly 60,000 clones, approximately 80% of which occur a single time. The biggest ten clones account for around 25% of the sample.

Sequences were obtained from peripheral blood. The chain couples TRBV30 to TRBJ2-5; 10 bases in the middle match TRBD1. This sequence originates from a human donor in a cohort sampled during active COVID-19. The CDR3 is CAWSVFRTGGETQYF. The DNA sequence reads TGTGCCTGGAGTGTATTCCGGACAGGGGGAGAGACCCAGTACTTC.